The rows below give T cell receptor beta chains drawn from one sample of a study of cytomegalovirus exposure and HLA in healthy donors. Profiled with immunoSEQ multiplex PCR; TCRdb holds only in-frame clones, not every one. This sample has approximately 31,000 clones; about 83% occur once, and the top ten carry 2.5% to 3.5%. What was sequenced was PBMCs. These receptor sequences come from a boy younger than 18 in good health and CMV-seronegative. The CDR3 runs from the conserved cysteine through the conserved F or W. Fields, in order: V gene, CDR3 protein.

TRBV10-3,CAISESVSGGVSTDTQYF
TRBV14,CASSLGLAGGQETQYF
TRBV28,CASSYGTGATQPQHF
TRBV7-9,CASSLGGPSVDGYTF
TRBV19,CASRGQGYTEAFF
TRBV7-9,CASSLNYGNQPQHF
TRBV7-9,CASSPGTLNTGELFF
TRBV30,CAWSTSSGELFF
TRBV30,CAWKLEDRAYEQYF
TRBV27,CASSSDRATNEKLFF
TRBV2,CASSAKTGANTGELFF
TRBV5-1,CASSLDSASRGYGYTF
TRBV6-6,CASSFQGRREQYF
TRBV15,CDARRSGGFYQETQYF
TRBV5-1,CASSFTGGGYTF
TRBV30,CAWNAGSNQPQHF
TRBV5-4,CASSPWEGTMAGANVLTF
TRBV27,CASSQTGNTEAFF
TRBV5-6,CASSRGLSYEQYF
TRBV19,CASSTSSGVEQYF